The table lists the clone carrying this T cell receptor beta chain with a count of one. The data were taken from a study of control samples from healthy donors and cancer patients. This CDR3 spans 15 amino acids. The assay was immunoSEQ multiplex PCR, and TCRdb's table has in-frame clones only and misses some. The table shows some 150,000 clones, with nearly 96% occurring only once. V gene TRBV21-1 combines with J gene TRBJ1-5; the table's TRBD1 call for D was not verified on the DNA. TRBV21-1 is a documented pseudogene. The sequencing sample was made of blood. The receptor's source is a woman aged 25 to 39 in good health. The CDR3 loop reads CASSGTDAKDQPQHF. DNA for the CDR3: TGTGCCAGCAGCGGGACAGATGCGAAGGATCAGCCCCAGCATTTT.